Shown below are 20 T cell receptor beta chains from a single sample sequenced in a study of blood T cell repertoires in COVID-19 (dated by TCRdb to between 2020 and 2021). Library construction relied on the immunoSEQ multiplex PCR assay. This is the immuneACCESS table as TCRdb keeps it, with only in-frame sequences that have V and J called. A part of the clones is gone; compared with another copy, unresolved V genes explain less than half, and the rest is unexplained. This sample lists under 140,000 clones; approximately 79% were detected once. The ten largest clones capture roughly 16% of the sample. Sequenced material: peripheral blood. These receptors were collected from a woman aged 80 or older with active or convalescent COVID-19.

J is TRBJ1-2 and V is TRBV5-1; 10 bases are a match to TRBD1. Germline V gene data show CDR1 as SGHRS and CDR2 as YFSETQ. The junction had 3 bases not matched to a gene; V was cut back by 4 bases and J by 3 bases. The CDR3 length is 14 residues. CDR3 sequence reads: CASSLGQGYYGYTF. The CDR3 DNA sequence: TGCGCCAGCAGCCTGGGACAGGGGTACTATGGCTACACCTTC.

This clone was detected ten times or more. The genes are TRBV7-9 and TRBJ2-1; 15 bases match TRBD2. The CDR3 has 17 residues. J was trimmed by 4 bases and V by 5 bases; bases with no gene match: 6. CDR1 and CDR2 (germline): SEHNR, FQNEAQ (reference sequence). CDR3 sequence (DNA): TGTGCCAGCAGCACTAGGACTAGCGGGAGGGCATACAATGAGCAGTTCTTC. This codes for CASSTRTSGRAYNEQFF.

CDR3 protein: CASSPTPGHLLDEQYF. The CDR3 region has the DNA TGTGCCAGCAGTCCTACGCCGGGACACCTCTTGGACGAGCAGTACTTC. The chain links TRBV27 to TRBJ2-7, with D possibly matching TRBD1 (6 bases). This CDR3 comprises 16 residues. V was shortened by 5 bases and J by 5 bases, with 22 bases between the two germline ends. Germline V CDR1 and CDR2: MNHEY, SMNVEV (reference sequence).

This clone was observed a single time. This chain uses TRBV24-1 with TRBJ2-2, with D tentatively TRBD2 (5 bases). This CDR3 has 14 residues. Germline lookup yields CDR1 KGHDR and CDR2 SFDVKD. The germline V and J ends were trimmed by 6 bases and 2 bases, with 9 bases remaining between them. CDR3 residues: CATSRGSNTGELFF. DNA of the CDR3: TGTGCCACCAGTCGAGGGTCAAACACCGGGGAGCTGTTTTTT.

The V gene is TRBV7-2, the J gene TRBJ2-7, with D possibly matching TRBD2 (7 bases). The V and J ends lost 4 bases and 3 bases respectively, with 16 bases between them. The germline CDR1 and CDR2 sequences are SGHTA and FQGNSA. The CDR3 covers 15 residues. DNA for the CDR3: TGTGCCAGCAGCTCAAGCGGAGGGGGGGGCTACGAGCAGTACTTC. Translating it yields CASSSSGGGGYEQYF. Complete variable domain (other parts from reference TRBV7-2 and TRBJ2-7): GAGVSQSPSNKVTEKGKDVELRCDPISGHTALYWYRQSLGQGLEFLIYFQGNSAPDKSGLPSDRFSAERTGGSVSTLTIQRTQQEDSAVYLCASSSSGGGGYEQYFGPGTRLTVT.

This rearrangement joins TRBV4-3 to TRBJ2-1; 16 bases fit TRBD2. Trimming took 1 base from V and 0 from J; bases not matched to a gene: 3. The CDR3 runs 19 residues. Germline-derived CDR1 and CDR2 are LGHNA and YSLEER. The CDR3 nucleotides are TGCGCCAGCAGCCAAGTGGGACTAGCGGGAGGGAGCTCCTACAATGAGCAGTTCTTC. Amino acids: CASSQVGLAGGSSYNEQFF.

The V call is TRBV9, the J call TRBJ1-2, with 11 bases aligning to TRBD1. Germline V gives CDR1 SGDLS, CDR2 YYNGEE. V gave up 3 bases and J gave up 5 bases; unmatched junction bases: 3. The CDR3 runs 14 residues. CDR3 residues: CASSAGQGAYGYTF. The CDR3 DNA reads as TGTGCCAGCAGCGCCGGACAGGGGGCATATGGCTACACCTTC.

The V and J genes are TRBV4-1 and TRBJ1-2, with TRBD1 identical over 7 bases. J gave up 4 bases and V 0 bases, and 5 bases lay outside the gene matches. This CDR3 spans 15 amino acids. The germline V gene has CDR1 MGHRA and CDR2 YSYEKL. As DNA, the CDR3 is TGCGCCAGCAGCCAAGATCGTAGGGACAGCTATGGCTACACCTTC. It codes for CASSQDRRDSYGYTF.

This rearrangement joins TRBV5-1 to TRBJ2-7, with a tentative D call TRBD2 (6 bases). V dropped 7 bases and J dropped 7 bases, with 18 bases sitting between them. The CDR3 spans 13 residues. Germline V CDR1 and CDR2: SGHRS, YFSETQ. The CDR3 bases are TGCGCCAGCGCTGAGGCCCCCGGGGGAGAGCAGTACTTC. It encodes CASAEAPGGEQYF.

The genes are TRBV29-1 and TRBJ2-1, with D possibly TRBD1 on 6 matching bases. There are 13 residues in the CDR3. V lost 7 bases, J lost 7 bases, and 17 bases lay in between. Germline V CDR1 and CDR2: SQVTM, ANQGSEA. In DNA, the CDR3 is TGCAGCGCCCTCGACAGGAATCAGAATGAGCAGTTCTTC. It codes for CSALDRNQNEQFF.

This clone was recorded a few times. Other DNA sequences in the sample encode the same CDR3. This chain connects TRBV2 to TRBJ1-3, with a weak D call TRBD1 (5 bases). Trimming pared 2 bases from V and 2 bases from J, leaving 7 bases between. Germline CDR1 reads SNHLY; CDR2 reads FYNNEI. This CDR3 has 14 residues. CDR3 residues: CASSEQGAGNTIYF. The CDR3 nucleotides are TGTGCCAGCAGTGAACAGGGTGCTGGAAACACCATATATTTT.

The chain combines TRBV4-1 with TRBJ2-7; a weak D match, TRBD2 (6 bases). The CDR3 runs to 15 residues. The V gene's germline CDR1 is MGHRA and CDR2 YSYEKL. Deletions cut 4 bases from V and 2 bases from J, with 15 bases between. This chain's CDR3 is CASSPDQTRTYEQYF. CDR3 in DNA: TGCGCCAGCAGCCCAGATCAGACTAGAACCTACGAGCAGTACTTC.

This chain connects TRBV18 to TRBJ2-1, with a tentative D call TRBD1 (5 bases). The CDR3 consists of 14 residues. V shed 2 bases and J shed 3 bases, with 8 bases lying between them. Germline CDR1 reads KGHSH; CDR2 reads LQKENI. The CDR3: CASSPTDIYNEQFF. The CDR3 DNA follows: TGTGCCAGCTCACCAACGGACATCTACAATGAGCAGTTCTTC.

This chain uses TRBV5-1 with TRBJ2-5, with 7 positions matching TRBD1. CDR1 SGHRS and CDR2 YFSETQ come from the germline V gene. Trimming cost V 3 bases and J 3 bases; bases outside gene matches: 5. There are 14 residues in the CDR3. CDR3 nucleotide sequence: TGCGCCAGCAGCTCTACAGGGGTAAAAGAGACCCAGTACTTC. This encodes CASSSTGVKETQYF. The whole variable domain, filled in from reference TRBV5-1 and TRBJ2-5, reads KAGVTQTPRYLIKTRGQQVTLSCSPISGHRSVSWYQQTPGQGLQFLFEYFSETQRNKGNFPGRFSGRQFSNSRSEMNVSTLELGDSALYLCASSSTGVKETQYFGPGTRLLVL.

The genes are TRBV18 and TRBJ2-1, with D tentatively TRBD1 (6 bases). The CDR3 spans 16 residues. Per the germline V gene, CDR1 is KGHSH and CDR2 is LQKENI. Trimming took off 3 bases at V and 4 bases at J, with 16 bases between the two ends. CDR3 region: CASSPVVGALYNEQFF. The CDR3 region has the DNA TGTGCCAGCTCACCCGTTGTGGGGGCCCTATACAATGAGCAGTTCTTC.

This clone was seen only once. CDR3 residues: CASRGTAGNTIYF. The DNA for the CDR3 is TGTGCCAGCAGAGGGACAGCTGGAAACACCATATATTTT. The chain uses TRBV27 and TRBJ1-3; 7 bases align to TRBD1. Germline V gives CDR1 MNHEY, CDR2 SMNVEV (reference sequence). V shed 6 bases, J shed 2 bases, and the junction held 1 base outside the gene matches. This CDR3 contains 13 residues.

CDR3 residues: CASSLVAGAGELFF. DNA of the CDR3: TGTGCCAGCAGCTTAGTAGCGGGAGCCGGGGAGCTGTTTTTT. The chain has TRBV7-9 and TRBJ2-2, with 9 bases identical to TRBD2. Germline CDR1 SEHNR, CDR2 FQNEAQ (reference sequence). CDR3 length: 14 amino acids. V gave up 1 base and J gave up 6 bases; unmatched junction bases: 0. The full variable domain, rest sourced from reference TRBV7-9 and TRBJ2-2, is DTGVSQNPRHKITKRGQNVTFRCDPISEHNRLYWYRQTLGQGPEFLTYFQNEAQLEKSRLLSDRFSAERPKGSFSTLEIQRTEQGDSAMYLCASSLVAGAGELFFGEGSRLTVL.

The genes are TRBV6-5 and TRBJ1-1, with TRBD1 identical over 7 bases. The CDR3 runs 14 residues. The J segment lost 4 bases and the V segment lost 4 bases, leaving 6 bases of the junction unmatched. Germline values: CDR1 MNHEY, CDR2 SVGAGI. The CDR3 spells CASSFHRGGTEAFF. CDR3 bases: TGTGCCAGCAGTTTTCACAGGGGTGGCACTGAAGCTTTCTTT.

This clone has only a few counts. The gene calls are TRBV28 and TRBJ1-2; no clear D gene. This CDR3 is built from 13 residues. The germline V gene has CDR1 MDHEN and CDR2 SYDVKM. V was shortened by 6 bases and J by 4 bases, with 12 bases between the two germline ends. CDR3 sequence (DNA): TGTGCCAGCAGCCCCGGACTGATCTATGGCTACACCTTC. This sequence encodes CASSPGLIYGYTF.

This clone was counted between two and nine times. The chain couples TRBV5-1 to TRBJ2-5; 7 bases line up with TRBD1. V lost 2 bases, J lost 1 base, and 2 bases stayed unmatched. Germline CDR1 SGHRS, CDR2 YFSETQ. This CDR3 comprises 14 residues. CDR3 in amino acids: CASSLGGPQETQYF. CDR3 DNA sequence: TGCGCCAGCAGCTTAGGGGGCCCCCAAGAGACCCAGTACTTC.